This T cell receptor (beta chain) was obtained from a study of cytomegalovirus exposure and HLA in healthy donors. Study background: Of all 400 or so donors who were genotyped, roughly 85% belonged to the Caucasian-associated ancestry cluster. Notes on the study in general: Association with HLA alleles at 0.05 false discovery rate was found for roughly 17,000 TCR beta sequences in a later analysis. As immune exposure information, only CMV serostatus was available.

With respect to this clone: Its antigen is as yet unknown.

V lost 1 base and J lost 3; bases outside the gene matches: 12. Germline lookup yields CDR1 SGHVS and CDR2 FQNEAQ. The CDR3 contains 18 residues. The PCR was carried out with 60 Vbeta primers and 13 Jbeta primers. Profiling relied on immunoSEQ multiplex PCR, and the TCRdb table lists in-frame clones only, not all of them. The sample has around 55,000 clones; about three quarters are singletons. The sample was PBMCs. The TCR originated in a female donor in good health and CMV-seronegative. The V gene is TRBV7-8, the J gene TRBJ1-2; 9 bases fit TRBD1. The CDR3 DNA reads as TGTGCCAGCAGCTTAGATCGGACAGGGGCGGTGTTGGACTATGGCTACACCTTC. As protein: CASSLDRTGAVLDYGYTF.